Following are 2 T cell receptor beta chains from one sample sequenced in a study of T-cell reconstitution after alpha-beta-depleted transplantation in children. TCRbeta library preparation incorporated unique molecular identifiers. TCRdb used MiXCR to reprocess the PCR reads, holding one entry per CDR3 protein. The sample gives about 230,000 distinct CDR3 sequences, roughly 10% of which show up once; approximately 5.9% is in the top ten. This sample comprised PBMCs from the stem cell graft donor, obtained from the stem cell graft. Source of these receptors: a human donor who donated a stem cell graft to a child with acute lymphoblastic leukemia.

V gene TRBV27 combines with J gene TRBJ1-2, with TRBD1 matching 9 bases. Germline CDR1 and CDR2: MNHEY and SMNVEV (reference sequence). V lost 0 bases to trimming and J lost 6 bases; unmatched junction nucleotides: 5. CDR3 length: 15 amino acids. The CDR3 loop reads CASSLSQGALNGYTF. CDR3 coding DNA: TGTGCCAGCAGTTTATCACAGGGGGCCTTGAATGGCTACACCTTC.

This clonotype was seen ten or more times. The rearrangement uses TRBV5-8 and TRBJ2-1; D is tentatively TRBD1 or TRBD2 (5 bases each). Germline CDR1 reads SGHTS; CDR2 reads YDEGEE. CDR3 length: 15 residues. Trimming stripped 4 bases from V and 4 bases from J, with 15 bases between. CDR3 protein: CASSRNEGLYNEQFF. The CDR3 DNA reads TGTGCCAGCAGCAGGAATGAGGGGTTGTACAATGAGCAGTTCTTC.